This T cell receptor (beta chain) comes out of a study of beta chain features in type 1 diabetes. Turning to the study itself: Cell yields, gender and age were comparable in patients and healthy donors.

The authors obtained over 98% purity in all sorted populations. Of the isolated RNA, all was reverse transcribed, and so the sequenced material was expressed TCRB transcripts. Assay: immunoSEQ multiplex PCR; the TCRdb copy retains only in-frame clones and omits some. The sample lists some 160,000 clones, just over 8% seen once, with approximately 0.54% in the top ten. The study's findings and limits: Researchers reported that naive, central memory and Treg TCRB repertoires appeared more similar in patients than in healthy donors. Across all four CD4+ subsets, people with type 1 diabetes showed modestly shorter TCRB CDR3s.

Germline loops: CDR1 GTSNPN, CDR2 SVGIG (reference sequence). The CDR3 consists of 13 residues. The V segment lost 0 bases and the J segment 9 bases; nucleotides outside the gene matches: 3. This clone was detected ten times or more. The antigen remains unidentified. The receptor was isolated from a woman younger than 30 with type 1 diabetes. The V call is TRBV30, the J call TRBJ2-1; 9 bases map to TRBD1. Sequenced sample: central memory CD4+ T cells from blood. CDR3 DNA: TGTGCCTGGAGTGTACAGGGGGCGGGTGAGCAGTTCTTC. This codes for CAWSVQGAGEQFF. The complete variable domain, with remaining parts taken from reference TRBV30 and TRBJ2-1, reads SQTIHQWPATLVQPVGSPLSLECTVEGTSNPNLYWYRQAAGRGLQLLFYSVGIGQISSEVPQNLSASRPQDRQFILSSKKLLLSDSGFYLCAWSVQGAGEQFFGPGTRLTVL.